Below are 16 T cell receptor beta chains sequenced from a single sample in a study of shared clonotypes between healthy human individuals. The repertoire was sequenced with immunoSEQ multiplex PCR; TCRdb's copy has only in-frame clones and lacks some. Here the sample spans about 2.4 million clones, 93% being singletons. Material: naive CD4+ T cells from PBMCs. As for subset: CD45RA+ positively selected. The receptors here all came from a man aged 18 to 30 in good health. Some clones in this sample may be carry-over from other donors' samples.

J is TRBJ1-2 and V is TRBV6-5; D not resolved. Germline assignment: CDR1 MNHEY and CDR2 SVGAGI. The germline V and J ends were trimmed by 7 bases and 5 bases, with 14 bases remaining between them. The CDR3 is 13 residues long. In DNA, the CDR3 is TGTGCCAGCATTCCTTGGGTGGGGTATGGCTACACCTTC. This sequence encodes CASIPWVGYGYTF.

The genes are TRBV27 and TRBJ1-2; possibly TRBD1 for D (5 bases). The germline gives CDR1 MNHEY, CDR2 SMNVEV (reference sequence). V shed 3 bases and J shed 4 bases, with 9 bases lying between them. The CDR3 is 13 residues long. DNA of the CDR3: TGTGCCAGCAGTTTCAGGGTGTCCTATGGCTACACCTTC. Its translation is CASSFRVSYGYTF.

This clone was recorded only once. This chain joins TRBV27 and TRBJ2-3; D may be TRBD2 (6 bases). The CDR3 spans 16 residues. Trimming removed 0 bases at V and 3 bases at J, with 13 bases between. Germline CDR1 is MNHEY and CDR2 is SMNVEV (reference sequence). CDR3 sequence reads: CASSLSRGMGTDTQYF. Written as DNA, the CDR3 is TGTGCCAGCAGTTTATCCCGGGGGATGGGGACAGATACGCAGTATTTT.

This CDR3 reads CASSKTGYYGYTF. In DNA form, the CDR3 reads TGTGCCAGTAGTAAGACAGGGTACTATGGCTACACCTTC. The chain joins TRBV19 to TRBJ1-2; 7 bases agree with TRBD1. The CDR3 consists of 13 residues. J gave up 3 bases and V 4 bases, and 2 bases lay outside the gene matches. Germline lookup yields CDR1 LNHDA and CDR2 SQIVND (reference sequence).

The V gene is TRBV7-9, the J gene TRBJ1-2, with TRBD1 matching 8 bases. The V gene's germline CDR1 is SEHNR and CDR2 FQNEAQ (reference sequence). This CDR3 is 16 amino acids long. After removal of 4 bases from V and 7 bases from J, the junction contained 14 bases not matched to a gene. CDR3 coding DNA: TGTGCCAGCAGCTCCGGGACAGGAAATCGGATTGGTGGCTACACCTTC. Its protein product is CASSSGTGNRIGGYTF.

The chain uses TRBV5-6 and TRBJ2-3; 9 bases match TRBD1. CDR1 and CDR2 from the germline V gene are SGHDT and YYEEEE. J lost 7 bases, V lost 3 bases, and 9 bases had no gene match. This CDR3 has 15 residues. The CDR3 spells CASSSSDRGGNTQYF. The DNA of the CDR3 is TGTGCCAGCAGCTCCTCGGACAGGGGAGGTAATACGCAGTATTTT.

In this sample, this clone turned up once. V usage is TRBV5-5 and J usage is TRBJ2-5; TRBD1 agrees at 8 bases. The CDR3 has 14 amino acids. V was pared by 3 bases and J by 10 bases, with 11 bases of the junction left unmatched. Germline CDR1 reads SGHKS; CDR2 reads YYEKEE (reference sequence). The CDR3 is CASSSGAQGVDQYF. Written as DNA, the CDR3 is TGTGCCAGCAGCTCTGGGGCACAGGGGGTCGACCAGTACTTC. Full variable domain (rest looked up from reference TRBV5-5 and TRBJ2-5): DAGVTQSPTHLIKTRGQQVTLRCSPISGHKSVSWYQQVLGQGPQFIFQYYEKEERGRGNFPDRFSARQFPNYSSELNVNALLLGDSALYLCASSSGAQGVDQYFGPGTRLLVL.

The chain combines TRBV28 with TRBJ2-7, with D possibly TRBD1 on 5 matching bases. V was cut by 5 bases and J by 9 bases, with 20 bases left in between. There are 14 residues in the CDR3. CDR1 and CDR2 from the germline V gene are MDHEN and SYDVKM. CDR3 sequence reads: CASSIGATYWLQYF. CDR3 DNA sequence: TGTGCCAGCAGTATAGGGGCGACCTACTGGTTGCAGTACTTC.

The gene calls are TRBV6-5 and TRBJ1-6; a weak D match, TRBD1 (6 bases). Germline lookup yields CDR1 MNHEY and CDR2 SVGAGI. Trimming removed 2 bases at V and 8 bases at J, with 13 bases between. The CDR3 consists of 15 residues. CDR3 region: CASSYSRGGDSPLHF. Here the CDR3 DNA reads TGTGCCAGCAGTTACAGCAGGGGAGGGGATTCACCCCTCCACTTT.

The chain carries TRBV7-3 and TRBJ2-5; the match to TRBD1 covers 7 bases. V shed 5 bases and J 2 bases; nucleotides not matched to a gene: 5. Germline CDR1 reads SGHTA; CDR2 reads FQGTGA. The CDR3 spans 14 residues. The CDR3 region has the DNA TGTGCCAGCAGCCCGACAGGGAATCAAGAGACCCAGTACTTC. Protein sequence: CASSPTGNQETQYF.

The chain joins TRBV4-2 to TRBJ1-5, with a weak D call TRBD1 (5 bases). This CDR3 contains 14 residues. Germline values: CDR1 LGHNA, CDR2 YNFKEQ. V lost 4 bases and J lost 4, with 11 bases in between. The CDR3 protein is CASSRDSINQPQHF. The DNA of the CDR3 is TGTGCCAGCAGCCGAGACAGTATTAATCAGCCCCAGCATTTT.

V and J are TRBV18 and TRBJ1-1; D gene ambiguous. Germline loops: CDR1 KGHSH, CDR2 LQKENI. V was shortened by 6 bases and J by 0 bases, with 14 bases between the two germline ends. The CDR3 covers 15 residues. The CDR3 reads CASSPNSDMNTEAFF. CDR3 sequence (DNA): TGTGCCAGCTCGCCGAACTCAGACATGAACACTGAAGCTTTCTTT.

The chain joins TRBV30 to TRBJ1-5; TRBD1 matches at 7 bases. Germline lookup yields CDR1 GTSNPN and CDR2 SVGIG (reference sequence). This CDR3 is 15 amino acids long. Trimming took 0 bases from V and 2 from J; bases not matched to a gene: 4. CDR3 amino acids: CAWSVAGGGNQPQHF. The DNA for the CDR3 is TGTGCCTGGAGTGTGGCAGGGGGTGGCAATCAGCCCCAGCATTTT.

The CDR3 loop is CASSVGTAKAYEQYF. The DNA for the CDR3 is TGTGCCAGCAGTGTAGGGACAGCCAAGGCCTACGAGCAGTACTTC. The chain recombines TRBV6-1 with TRBJ2-7; 7 nucleotides match TRBD1. The CDR3 has 15 residues. Germline V gene sequence: CDR1 MNHNS, CDR2 SASEGT. J was trimmed by 2 bases and V by 4 bases; bases with no gene match: 8.

The chain carries TRBV27 and TRBJ1-5, with 9 bases lining up with TRBD1. Germline V CDR1 and CDR2: MNHEY, SMNVEV (reference sequence). Trimming cost V 5 bases and J 6 bases; bases outside gene matches: 8. This CDR3 contains 15 residues. The DNA of the CDR3 is TGTGCCAGCAGTACGGGACAGGGTACAGGTCAGCCCCAGCATTTT. It codes for CASSTGQGTGQPQHF.

This clone turned up a few times. The V and J genes are TRBV6-6 and TRBJ1-1; D is uncertain. V lost 6 bases to trimming and J lost 10 bases, with 15 bases between them. From germline, CDR1 is MNHNY and CDR2 SVGAGI (reference sequence). This CDR3 contains 12 residues. The DNA of the CDR3 is TGTGCCAGCAGCACTAAGAGGACGGGAGCTTTCTTT. Its translation: CASSTKRTGAFF.